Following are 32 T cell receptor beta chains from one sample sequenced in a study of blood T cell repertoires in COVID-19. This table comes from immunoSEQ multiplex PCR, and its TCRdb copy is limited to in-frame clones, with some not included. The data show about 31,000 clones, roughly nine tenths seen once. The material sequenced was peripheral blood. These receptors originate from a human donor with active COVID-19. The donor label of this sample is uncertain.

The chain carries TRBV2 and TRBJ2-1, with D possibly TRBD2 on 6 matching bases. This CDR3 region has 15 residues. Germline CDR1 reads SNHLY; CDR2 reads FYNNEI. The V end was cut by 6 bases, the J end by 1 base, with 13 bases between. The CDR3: CASRGGRGSYNEQFF. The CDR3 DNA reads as TGTGCCAGCAGGGGGGGTAGGGGTTCCTACAATGAGCAGTTCTTC.

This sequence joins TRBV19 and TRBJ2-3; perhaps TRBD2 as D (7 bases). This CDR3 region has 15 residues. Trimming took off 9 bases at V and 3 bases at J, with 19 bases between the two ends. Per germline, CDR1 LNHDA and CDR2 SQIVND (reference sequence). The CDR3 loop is CASGLGGAITDTQYF. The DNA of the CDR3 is TGTGCCAGCGGACTAGGGGGGGCCATAACAGATACGCAGTATTTT.

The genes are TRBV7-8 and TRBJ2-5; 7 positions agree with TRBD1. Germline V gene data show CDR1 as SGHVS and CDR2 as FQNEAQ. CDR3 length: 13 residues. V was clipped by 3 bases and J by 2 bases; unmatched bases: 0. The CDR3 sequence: CASSFRGQETQYF. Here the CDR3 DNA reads TGTGCCAGCAGCTTCAGGGGGCAAGAGACCCAGTACTTC.

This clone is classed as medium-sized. In DNA form, the CDR3 reads TGTGCCAGCTCACCCGGGACAGGGAGTCCCTACGAGCAGTACTTC. Its protein product is CASSPGTGSPYEQYF. The chain couples TRBV18 to TRBJ2-7; 9 bases match TRBD1. Germline trimming cut 3 bases from V and 2 bases from J; bases unmatched to any gene: 5. This CDR3 comprises 15 residues. Germline values: CDR1 KGHSH, CDR2 LQKENI. The variable domain in full, with the rest retrieved from reference TRBV18 and TRBJ2-7, is NAGVMQNPRHLVRRRGQEARLRCSPMKGHSHVYWYRQLPEEGLKFMVYLQKENIIDESGMPKERFSAEFPKEGPSILRIQQVVRGDSAAYFCASSPGTGSPYEQYFGPGTRLTVT.

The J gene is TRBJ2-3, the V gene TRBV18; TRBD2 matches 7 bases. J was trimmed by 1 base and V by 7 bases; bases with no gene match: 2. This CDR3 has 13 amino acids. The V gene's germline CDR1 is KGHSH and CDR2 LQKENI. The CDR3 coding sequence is TGTGCCAGCTTAAGCGGGGGCACAGATACGCAGTATTTT. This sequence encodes CASLSGGTDTQYF.

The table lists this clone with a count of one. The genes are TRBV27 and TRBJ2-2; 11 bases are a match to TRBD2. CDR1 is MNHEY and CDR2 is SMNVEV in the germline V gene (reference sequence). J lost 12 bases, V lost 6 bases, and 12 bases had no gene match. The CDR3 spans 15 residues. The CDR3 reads CASSYQSSGGRKLFF. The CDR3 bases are TGTGCCAGCAGCTACCAGTCTAGCGGGGGGAGGAAGCTGTTTTTT.

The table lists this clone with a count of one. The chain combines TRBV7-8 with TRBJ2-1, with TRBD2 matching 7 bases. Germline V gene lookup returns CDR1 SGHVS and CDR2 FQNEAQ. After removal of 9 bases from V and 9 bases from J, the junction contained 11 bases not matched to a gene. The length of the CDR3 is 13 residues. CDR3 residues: CASPSGESFEQFF. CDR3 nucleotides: TGTGCCAGTCCCAGCGGGGAGTCGTTTGAGCAGTTCTTC.

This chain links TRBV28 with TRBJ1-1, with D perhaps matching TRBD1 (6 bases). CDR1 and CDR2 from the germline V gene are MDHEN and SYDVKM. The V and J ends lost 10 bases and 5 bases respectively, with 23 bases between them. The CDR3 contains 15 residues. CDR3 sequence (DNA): TGTGCCACCTTCCCCACGACTGCAGGGGTAACTGAAGCTTTCTTT. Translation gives CATFPTTAGVTEAFF.

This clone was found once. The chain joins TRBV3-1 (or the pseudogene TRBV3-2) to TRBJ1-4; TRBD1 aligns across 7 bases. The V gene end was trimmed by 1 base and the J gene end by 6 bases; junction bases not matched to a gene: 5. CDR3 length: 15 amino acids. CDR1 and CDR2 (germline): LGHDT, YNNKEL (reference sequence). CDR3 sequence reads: CASSQAPGGDEKLFF. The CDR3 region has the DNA TGTGCCAGCAGCCAAGCCCCAGGGGGTGATGAAAAACTGTTTTTT.

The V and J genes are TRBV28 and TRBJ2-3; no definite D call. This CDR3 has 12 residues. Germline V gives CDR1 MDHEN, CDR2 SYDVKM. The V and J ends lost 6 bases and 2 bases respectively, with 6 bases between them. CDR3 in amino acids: CASRQYTDTQYF. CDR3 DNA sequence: TGTGCCAGCAGACAGTACACAGATACGCAGTATTTT. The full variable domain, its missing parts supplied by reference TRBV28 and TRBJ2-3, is DVKVTQSSRYLVKRTGEKVFLECVQDMDHENMFWYRQDPGLGLRLIYFSYDVKMKEKGDIPEGYSVSREKKERFSLILESASTNQTSMYLCASRQYTDTQYFGPGTRLTVL.

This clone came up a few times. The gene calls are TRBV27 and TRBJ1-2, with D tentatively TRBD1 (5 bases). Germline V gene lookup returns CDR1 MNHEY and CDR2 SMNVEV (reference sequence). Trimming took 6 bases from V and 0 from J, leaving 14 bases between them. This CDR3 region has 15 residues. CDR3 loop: CASRPAGGTNYGYTF. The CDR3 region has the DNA TGTGCCAGCAGGCCTGCGGGGGGAACTAACTATGGCTACACCTTC.

The CDR3 is CASSPTAGGNNEQFF. The CDR3 bases are TGTGCCAGCAGTCCTACAGCGGGGGGCAACAATGAGCAGTTCTTC. The chain carries TRBV27 and TRBJ2-1; the match to TRBD2 covers 9 bases. CDR1 is MNHEY and CDR2 is SMNVEV in the germline V gene (reference sequence). J was trimmed by 5 bases and V by 5 bases; bases with no gene match: 7. The CDR3 has 15 residues.

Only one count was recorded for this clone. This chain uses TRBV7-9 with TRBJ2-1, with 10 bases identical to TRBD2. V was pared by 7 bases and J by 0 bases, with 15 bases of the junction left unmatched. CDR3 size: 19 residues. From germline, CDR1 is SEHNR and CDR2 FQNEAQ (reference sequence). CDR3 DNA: TGTGCCAGCATCTCCTTAGCCGGGACTAGCGATAACTCCTACAATGAGCAGTTCTTC. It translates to CASISLAGTSDNSYNEQFF.

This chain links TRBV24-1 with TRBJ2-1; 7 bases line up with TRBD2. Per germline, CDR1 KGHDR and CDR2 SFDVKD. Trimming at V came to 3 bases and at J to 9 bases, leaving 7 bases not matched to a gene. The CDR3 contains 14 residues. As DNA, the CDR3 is TGTGCCACCAGTGATCCCAGGATAGCGGGTGAGCAGTTCTTC. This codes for CATSDPRIAGEQFF.

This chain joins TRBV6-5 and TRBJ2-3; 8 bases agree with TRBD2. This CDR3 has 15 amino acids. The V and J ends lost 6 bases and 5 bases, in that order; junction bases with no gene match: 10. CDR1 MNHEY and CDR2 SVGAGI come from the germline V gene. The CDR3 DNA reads TGTGCCAGCAGACCATTCGGGGGGGTTGGAGATACGCAGTATTTT. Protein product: CASRPFGGVGDTQYF.

CDR3 loop: CASSPVAGAASYEQYF. CDR3 in DNA: TGCGCCAGCAGCCCGGTGGCGGGGGCGGCCTCCTACGAGCAGTACTTC. The chain uses TRBV5-1 and TRBJ2-7; tentatively, D is TRBD2 (7 bases). This CDR3 spans 16 amino acids. V was clipped by 4 bases and J by 0 bases, with 17 bases between them. Germline V gives CDR1 SGHRS, CDR2 YFSETQ.

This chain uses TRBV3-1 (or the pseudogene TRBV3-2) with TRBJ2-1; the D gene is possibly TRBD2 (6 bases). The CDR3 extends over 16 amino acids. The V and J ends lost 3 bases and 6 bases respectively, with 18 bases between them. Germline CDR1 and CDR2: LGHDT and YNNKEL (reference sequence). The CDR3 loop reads CASSHDGLMIRNEQFF. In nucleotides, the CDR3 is TGTGCCAGCAGCCACGACGGACTAATGATCCGCAATGAGCAGTTCTTC.

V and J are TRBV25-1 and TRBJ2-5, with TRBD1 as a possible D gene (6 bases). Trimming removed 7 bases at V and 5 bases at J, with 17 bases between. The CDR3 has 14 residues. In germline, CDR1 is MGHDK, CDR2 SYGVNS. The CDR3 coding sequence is TGTGCCAGCAACCCAGGGGCAGCATCGGAGACCCAGTACTTC. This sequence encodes CASNPGAASETQYF.

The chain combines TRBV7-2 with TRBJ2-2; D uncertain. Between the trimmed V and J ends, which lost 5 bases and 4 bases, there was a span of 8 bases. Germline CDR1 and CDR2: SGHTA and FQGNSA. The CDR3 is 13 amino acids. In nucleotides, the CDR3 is TGTGCCAGCAGCGCCTGGCCCACCGGGGAGCTGTTTTTT. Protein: CASSAWPTGELFF.

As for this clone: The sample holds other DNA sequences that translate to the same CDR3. The CDR3 spells CASRTGYQETQYF. CDR3 sequence (DNA): TGTGCCAGCAGAACGGGGTACCAAGAGACCCAGTACTTC. The chain joins TRBV2 to TRBJ2-5; TRBD2 is a possible D gene (5 bases). V shed 6 bases and J shed 0 bases, with 8 bases lying between them. CDR1 SNHLY and CDR2 FYNNEI come from the germline V gene. The CDR3 consists of 13 residues.

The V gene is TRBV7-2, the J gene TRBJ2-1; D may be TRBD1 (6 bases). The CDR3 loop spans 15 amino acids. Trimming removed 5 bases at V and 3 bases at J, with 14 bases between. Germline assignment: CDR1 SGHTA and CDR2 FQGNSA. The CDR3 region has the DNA TGTGCCAGCAGCCTGACCGGGACAAACTACAATGAGCAGTTCTTC. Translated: CASSLTGTNYNEQFF.

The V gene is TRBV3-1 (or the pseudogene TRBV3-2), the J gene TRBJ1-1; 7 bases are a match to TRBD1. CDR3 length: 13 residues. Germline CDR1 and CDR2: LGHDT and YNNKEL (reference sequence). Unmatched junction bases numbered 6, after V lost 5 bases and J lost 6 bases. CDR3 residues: CASSFQGGAEAFF. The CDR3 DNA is TGTGCCAGCAGCTTTCAGGGGGGAGCTGAAGCTTTCTTT.

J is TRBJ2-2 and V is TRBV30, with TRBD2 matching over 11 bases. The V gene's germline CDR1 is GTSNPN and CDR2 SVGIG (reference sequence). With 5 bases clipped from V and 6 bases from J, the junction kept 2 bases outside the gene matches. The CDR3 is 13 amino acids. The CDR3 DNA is TGTGCCTGGGAGGGACTAGCGGCCGGGGAGCTGTTTTTT. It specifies CAWEGLAAGELFF.

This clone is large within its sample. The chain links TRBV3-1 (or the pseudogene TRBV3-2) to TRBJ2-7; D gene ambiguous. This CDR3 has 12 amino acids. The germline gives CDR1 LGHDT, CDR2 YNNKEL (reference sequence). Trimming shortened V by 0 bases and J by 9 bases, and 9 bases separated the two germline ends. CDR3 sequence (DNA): TGTGCCAGCAGCCAAGAGCCAACTCGGCAGTACTTC. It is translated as CASSQEPTRQYF.

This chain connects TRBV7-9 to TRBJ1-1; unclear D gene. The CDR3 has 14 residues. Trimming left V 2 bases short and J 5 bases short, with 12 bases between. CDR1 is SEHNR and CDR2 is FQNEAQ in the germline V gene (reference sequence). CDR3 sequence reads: CASSLSGDLTEAFF. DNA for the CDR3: TGTGCCAGCAGCTTATCGGGTGACTTGACTGAAGCTTTCTTT.

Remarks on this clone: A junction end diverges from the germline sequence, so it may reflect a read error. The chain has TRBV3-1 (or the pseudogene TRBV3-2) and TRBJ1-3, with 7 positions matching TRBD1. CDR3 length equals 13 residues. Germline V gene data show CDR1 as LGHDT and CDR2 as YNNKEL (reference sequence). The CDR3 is CASSQYPGARGDF. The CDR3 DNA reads TGTGCCAGCAGCCAATATCCCGGAGCCAGGGGGGATTTT.

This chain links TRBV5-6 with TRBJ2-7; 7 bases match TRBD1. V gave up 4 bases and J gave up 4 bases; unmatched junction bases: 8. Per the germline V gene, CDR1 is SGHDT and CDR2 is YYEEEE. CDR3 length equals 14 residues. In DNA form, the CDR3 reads TGTGCCAGCAGCACAGGACAGGCGATTTACGAGCAGTACTTC. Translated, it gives CASSTGQAIYEQYF.

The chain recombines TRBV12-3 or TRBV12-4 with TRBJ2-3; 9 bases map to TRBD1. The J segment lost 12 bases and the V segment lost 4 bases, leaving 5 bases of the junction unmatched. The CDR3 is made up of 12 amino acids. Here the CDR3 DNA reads TGTGCCAGCAGTTCCACAGGGGGCAACCAGTATTTT. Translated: CASSSTGGNQYF.

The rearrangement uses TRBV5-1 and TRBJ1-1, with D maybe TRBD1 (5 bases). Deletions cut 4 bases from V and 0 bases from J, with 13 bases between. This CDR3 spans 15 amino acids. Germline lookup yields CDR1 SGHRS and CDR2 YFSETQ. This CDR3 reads CASSTLQGVNTEAFF. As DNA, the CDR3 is TGCGCCAGCAGCACGCTCCAGGGCGTGAACACTGAAGCTTTCTTT.

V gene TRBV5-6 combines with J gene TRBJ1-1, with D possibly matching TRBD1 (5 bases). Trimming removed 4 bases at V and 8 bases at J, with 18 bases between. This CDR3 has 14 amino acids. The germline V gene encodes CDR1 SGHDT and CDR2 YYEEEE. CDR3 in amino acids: CASSVRASNLEAFF. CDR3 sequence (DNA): TGTGCCAGCAGCGTCAGGGCCTCGAACCTCGAAGCTTTCTTT.

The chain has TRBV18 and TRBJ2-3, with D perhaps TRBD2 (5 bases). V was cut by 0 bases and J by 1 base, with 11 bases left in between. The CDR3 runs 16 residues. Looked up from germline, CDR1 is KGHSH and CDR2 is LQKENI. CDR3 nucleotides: TGTGCCAGCTCACCACCGAAGGGAGACGGCACAGATACGCAGTATTTT. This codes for CASSPPKGDGTDTQYF.

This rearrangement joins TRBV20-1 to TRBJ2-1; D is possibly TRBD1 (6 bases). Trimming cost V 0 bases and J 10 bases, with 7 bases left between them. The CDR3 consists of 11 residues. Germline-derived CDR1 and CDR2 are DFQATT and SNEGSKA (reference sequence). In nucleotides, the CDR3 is TGCAGTGCTAGAGATGGACAGGAGCAGTTCTTC. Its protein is CSARDGQEQFF.